This passage covers 4 T cell receptor beta chains from one sample sequenced in a study of blood T cell repertoires in COVID-19. Using immunoSEQ multiplex PCR, the repertoire was profiled, and TCRdb retains in-frame clones only, with some absent. This table holds over 90,000 clones, about 85% found once. Sequencing was carried out using peripheral blood. The receptor source for this set is a man aged 60-69 years with acute or convalescent COVID-19.

The rearrangement links TRBV6-5 to TRBJ1-1, with a weak D call TRBD1 (6 bases). The V end was cut by 2 bases, the J end by 4 bases, with 14 bases between. Germline CDR1 is MNHEY and CDR2 is SVGAGI. The CDR3 spans 15 residues. The CDR3 nucleotides are TGTGCCAGCAGTTACGGGGGCAGATCGATCACTGAAGCTTTCTTT. The encoded protein is CASSYGGRSITEAFF.

This chain connects TRBV19 to TRBJ2-7; D is perhaps TRBD2 (6 bases). V was trimmed by 1 base and J by 3 bases, leaving 10 bases between them. The germline V gene encodes CDR1 LNHDA and CDR2 SQIVND (reference sequence). This CDR3 spans 14 amino acids. The CDR3 protein is CASSIAGGFYEQYF. The CDR3 DNA follows: TGTGCCAGTAGTATAGCTGGGGGGTTCTACGAGCAGTACTTC.

This clone was seen a few times. The gene calls are TRBV5-1 and TRBJ2-3; TRBD2 aligns across 8 bases. The CDR3 is 15 residues long. The V segment lost 0 bases and the J segment 3 bases; nucleotides outside the gene matches: 3. Germline CDR1 is SGHRS and CDR2 is YFSETQ. The CDR3 coding sequence is TGCGCCAGCAGCTTGGTCAGCGGGAGAACAGATACGCAGTATTTT. It specifies CASSLVSGRTDTQYF.

CDR3 residues: CASSLGERVEQFF. The CDR3 nucleotides are TGTGCCAGCAGCTTAGGAGAGCGGGTCGAGCAGTTCTTC. The V gene is TRBV11-3, the J gene TRBJ2-1; TRBD2 is a possible D gene (6 bases). V lost 1 base to trimming and J lost 10 bases, with 11 bases between them. This CDR3 comprises 13 residues. CDR1 is SGHNT, CDR2 YENEEA, per germline.